A single T cell receptor beta chain is shown here with its context. Other DNA sequences in this specimen translate into the identical CDR3. This sample is drawn from a study of beta chain features in type 1 diabetes. With 3 bases removed from V and 3 bases from J, the gap between germline ends came to 2 bases. Germline-derived CDR1 and CDR2 are SGHRS and YFSETQ. The length of the CDR3 is 11 residues. Expressed TCRB transcripts were sequenced because the entire RNA isolate underwent reverse transcription. Repertoires were generated with immunoSEQ multiplex PCR, while TCRdb's copy carries only in-frame clones and drops some. The data show under 450,000 clones, approximately 15% seen once. Naive, central memory, regulatory and stem cell-like memory cells within the CD4+ compartment were sorted using CD45RO/CCR7/CD25/CD127/CD95/CD27.

Specimen: naive CD4+ T cells from blood. The sequence was collected from a man aged 25-40 years in good health. The chain couples TRBV5-1 to TRBJ2-3; the D is unclear. The CDR3 nucleotides are TGCGCCAGCAGCTCGACAGATACGCAGTATTTT. This translates into CASSSTDTQYF.